This T cell receptor (beta chain) was sequenced during a study of T cell responses to AZD1222 COVID-19 vaccine. About this clone: Its antigen is unidentified.

Measured with immunoSEQ multiplex PCR; TCRdb has only the in-frame clones, and not every one. The table has some 120,000 clones, 88% seen once. General study points: Clonal diversity was possibly underestimated, and the donors were mostly white British, with more females. Repertoire sampling happened only post peak T cell response. A reported finding is that nearly half of spike-specific TCRs target unmutated variant regions. Elevations in Spike-specific TCR breadth and depth followed administration of two AZD1222 doses.

This CDR3 spans 13 amino acids. The germline V gene encodes CDR1 SNHLY and CDR2 FYNNEI. With 6 bases removed from V and 3 bases from J, the gap between germline ends came to 12 bases. V is TRBV2 and J is TRBJ2-7, with D perhaps matching TRBD2 (5 bases). Source: peripheral blood, taken on day 0 of AZD1222 vaccination. This TCR was sampled from an adult in good health. CDR3 nucleotides: TGTGCCAGCAGCGAGGGCGGGTTCTACGAGCAGTACTTC. It codes for CASSEGGFYEQYF.